This TCR beta chain was recorded in a study of CD4+ T cells in melanoma. This clone was detected only once. Data came from immunoSEQ multiplex PCR; TCRdb stores just in-frame clones and leaves some out. Among 11,000 to 15,000 clones listed, approximately 63% were seen once. V was cut by 3 bases and J by 11 bases, with 18 bases left in between. Germline V CDR1 and CDR2: SGDLS, YYNGEE. This CDR3 is built from 15 residues. The chain links TRBV9 to TRBJ1-6; D perhaps matches TRBD1 (5 bases). The sample comprised cells from a culture (not recorded whether cultured in vitro). This sequence originates from a human donor with melanoma. The CDR3 loop reads CASSASGGVVAPLHF. In DNA form, the CDR3 reads TGTGCCAGCAGCGCCTCGGGGGGGGTCGTAGCACCCCTCCACTTT.